Below are 13 T cell receptor beta chains sequenced from a single sample in a study of OX40 agonist ivuxolimab in advanced cancers. Assay used: immunoSEQ multiplex PCR; TCRdb lists only in-frame clones, some missing. The sample yields 72,000 or so clones, about four fifths seen once. The sample was CD4+ or CD8+ T cells sorted from blood, taken in a trial of the OX40 agonist ivuxolimab. Receptor source: an adult with an advanced solid tumor such as melanoma, head and neck, liver or kidney cancer.

A note on this clone: This sample also contains other DNA sequences that code for the same CDR3. CDR3 sequence reads: CASSPRRAYNEKLFF. The CDR3 coding sequence is TGTGCCAGCTCACCACGCAGAGCCTATAATGAAAAACTGTTTTTT. V gene TRBV18 combines with J gene TRBJ1-4; D uncertain. Deletions cut 1 base from V and 4 bases from J, with 10 bases between. Germline V gene data show CDR1 as KGHSH and CDR2 as LQKENI. The CDR3 contains 15 residues.

The V call is TRBV4-3, the J call TRBJ2-7; no reliable D call. This CDR3 comprises 13 residues. CDR1 and CDR2 (germline): LGHNA, YSLEER. V was cut by 0 bases and J by 12 bases, with 15 bases left in between. The CDR3 reads CASSQESGNPGYF. The CDR3 nucleotides read TGCGCCAGCAGCCAAGAGAGTGGCAATCCGGGGTACTTC.

The table lists this clone with a count of one. V usage is TRBV7-2 and J usage is TRBJ1-4; D gene unclear. The CDR3 covers 13 residues. The germline V gene encodes CDR1 SGHTA and CDR2 FQGNSA. The V end lost 5 bases, the J end lost 6 bases, and 10 bases lay between the germline ends. CDR3 sequence (DNA): TGTGCCAGCAGCCGGTCCCAATATGAAAAACTGTTTTTT. Protein sequence: CASSRSQYEKLFF.

This clone has a handful of counts. The chain employs TRBV9 and TRBJ2-1; D assignment may be TRBD1 or TRBD2 (6 bases each). V shed 3 bases and J shed 11 bases, with 21 bases lying between them. The CDR3 spans 15 residues. CDR1 SGDLS and CDR2 YYNGEE come from the germline V gene. The CDR3 here is CASSGAQGGLDKQFF. DNA of the CDR3: TGTGCCAGCAGCGGGGCACAGGGAGGCCTTGACAAGCAGTTCTTC. Together with reference TRBV9 and TRBJ2-1, the CDR3 gives the full variable domain: DSGVTQTPKHLITATGQRVTLRCSPRSGDLSVYWYQQSLDQGLQFLIQYYNGEERAKGNILERFSAQQFPDLHSELNLSSLELGDSALYFCASSGAQGGLDKQFFGPGTRLTVL.

V usage is TRBV9 and J usage is TRBJ1-1, with no clear D. The V gene lost 3 bases and the J gene lost 6 bases, with 21 bases spanning the gap. There are 16 residues in the CDR3. The V gene's germline CDR1 is SGDLS and CDR2 YYNGEE. The CDR3 DNA reads TGTGCCAGCAGCGGAGCCCGTGGGGTAAGGTCCCCTGAAGCTTTCTTT. It translates to CASSGARGVRSPEAFF. Full variable domain (outside the CDR3, taken from reference TRBV9 and TRBJ1-1): DSGVTQTPKHLITATGQRVTLRCSPRSGDLSVYWYQQSLDQGLQFLIQYYNGEERAKGNILERFSAQQFPDLHSELNLSSLELGDSALYFCASSGARGVRSPEAFFGQGTRLTVV.

As DNA, the CDR3 is TGTGCCAGCAGCTTGTCGGGGGATTCCACAGATACGCAGTATTTT. This encodes CASSLSGDSTDTQYF. The J gene is TRBJ2-3, the V gene TRBV5-4; maybe TRBD2 (6 bases). V shed 1 base and J shed 2 bases, with 11 bases lying between them. CDR1 SGHNT and CDR2 YYREEE come from the germline V gene (reference sequence). This CDR3 contains 15 residues.

J is TRBJ2-1 and V is TRBV7-3, with TRBD2 matching 15 bases. CDR3 length: 18 residues. CDR1 SGHTA and CDR2 FQGTGA come from the germline V gene. V shed 4 bases and J 4 bases; nucleotides not matched to a gene: 8. Written as DNA, the CDR3 is TGTGCCAGCAGCTCATCTCCGGGACTAGCGGGAGGATACAATGAGCAGTTCTTC. Residues: CASSSSPGLAGGYNEQFF. Full variable domain (missing parts from reference TRBV7-3 and TRBJ2-1): GAGVSQTPSNKVTEKGKYVELRCDPISGHTALYWYRQSLGQGPEFLIYFQGTGAADDSGLPNDRFFAVRPEGSVSTLKIQRTERGDSAVYLCASSSSPGLAGGYNEQFFGPGTRLTVL.

This clone was seen a handful of times. The rearrangement links TRBV9 to TRBJ1-1, with 10 bases identical to TRBD1. V was pared by 4 bases and J by 4 bases, with 10 bases of the junction left unmatched. Germline V gene sequence: CDR1 SGDLS, CDR2 YYNGEE. This CDR3 has 16 amino acids. The DNA of the CDR3 is TGTGCCAGCAGCACACGAGACGACAGGGGGCCCACTGAAGCTTTCTTT. It codes for CASSTRDDRGPTEAFF. The variable domain in full, completed from reference TRBV9 and TRBJ1-1, reads DSGVTQTPKHLITATGQRVTLRCSPRSGDLSVYWYQQSLDQGLQFLIQYYNGEERAKGNILERFSAQQFPDLHSELNLSSLELGDSALYFCASSTRDDRGPTEAFFGQGTRLTVV.

The V and J genes are TRBV2 and TRBJ2-5; TRBD1 agrees at 9 bases. Germline loops: CDR1 SNHLY, CDR2 FYNNEI. Trimming took 1 base from V and 5 from J; bases not matched to a gene: 5. CDR3 length: 15 amino acids. Written as DNA, the CDR3 is TGTGCCAGCAGTGAAGGGGGGACAGGGCGTGAGACCCAGTACTTC. Its protein is CASSEGGTGRETQYF.

The chain recombines TRBV19 with TRBJ2-5; D ambiguous. Per the germline V gene, CDR1 is LNHDA and CDR2 is SQIVND (reference sequence). V was pared by 7 bases and J by 7 bases, with 13 bases between. The CDR3 has 12 amino acids. CDR3 nucleotides: TGTGCCAGTACTGGACCGTGGGGGACCCAGTACTTC. Protein product: CASTGPWGTQYF.

The chain links TRBV7-2 to TRBJ2-2, with 10 bases identical to TRBD2. Germline-derived CDR1 and CDR2 are SGHTA and FQGNSA. Trimming cost V 6 bases and J 2 bases; bases outside gene matches: 3. The CDR3 covers 15 residues. CDR3 region: CASRSGRVNTGELFF. In nucleotides, the CDR3 is TGTGCCAGCAGGAGCGGGAGGGTCAACACCGGGGAGCTGTTTTTT.

The count of this clone is one. The J gene is TRBJ1-1, the V gene TRBV4-1; no firm D call. The ends were cut back, 5 bases at V and 0 bases at J, with 10 bases in the middle. The CDR3 has 14 residues. CDR1 and CDR2 from the germline V gene are MGHRA and YSYEKL. The CDR3 protein is CASSYFPVNTEAFF. For the CDR3, the DNA is TGCGCCAGCAGCTATTTTCCGGTGAACACTGAAGCTTTCTTT.

This rearrangement joins TRBV10-3 to TRBJ1-1; D may be TRBD1 (5 bases). The V end lost 3 bases, the J end lost 2 bases, and 13 bases lay between the germline ends. This CDR3 region has 15 residues. Germline assignment: CDR1 ENHRY and CDR2 SYGVKD. DNA for the CDR3: TGTGCCATCAGTGACCCGGGACGGCCCAACACTGAAGCTTTCTTT. It yields the protein CAISDPGRPNTEAFF.